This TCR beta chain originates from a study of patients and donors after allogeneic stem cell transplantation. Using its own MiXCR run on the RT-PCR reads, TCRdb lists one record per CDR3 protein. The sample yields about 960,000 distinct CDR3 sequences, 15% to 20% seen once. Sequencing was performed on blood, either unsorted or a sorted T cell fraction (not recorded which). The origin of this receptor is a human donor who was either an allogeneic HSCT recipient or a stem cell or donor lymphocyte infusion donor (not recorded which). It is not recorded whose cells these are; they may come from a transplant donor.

The CDR3 DNA reads TGTGCCAGCGTGCAGGGGTTGTCACCCCTCCACTTT. Translation gives CASVQGLSPLHF. The V and J genes are TRBV7-3 and TRBJ1-6; D perhaps matches TRBD1 (6 bases). Germline CDR1 reads SGHTA; CDR2 reads FQGTGA. This CDR3 is built from 12 residues. V lost 8 bases, J lost 10 bases, and 12 bases lay in between.